This T cell receptor (beta chain) originates from a study of post-analysis software for immune sequencing data. Study as a whole: Recorded subtypes: relapsing-remitting, secondary progressive, progressive-relapsing; some patients unannotated.

Study-wide results and caveats: Same-batch samples co-clustered strongly by F measure. Normalized Chao1 diversity was significantly reduced in patients versus controls.

As concerns this clonotype: The target antigen is unknown.

Tagging with unique molecular identifiers was a feature of the TCR beta cDNA libraries. One entry per CDR3 protein, called by TCRdb with MiXCR from the PCR reads. The data show approximately 460,000 distinct CDR3 sequences, under 55% seen once. This clonotype originated in a girl between 10 and 17 years old with multiple sclerosis. The source material was blood.

CDR3 residues: CASSYGGQPQHF. CDR3 nucleotides: TGTGCCAGCAGTTATGGGGGGCAGCCCCAGCATTTT. The genes are TRBV12-3 or TRBV12-4 and TRBJ1-5; D perhaps matches TRBD1 (5 bases). The CDR3 loop spans 12 amino acids. Trimming took off 4 bases at V and 7 bases at J, with 8 bases between the two ends.